The 25 T cell receptor beta chains reported below all come from one sample, sequenced in a study of cytomegalovirus exposure and HLA in healthy donors. Assay: immunoSEQ multiplex PCR; the TCRdb copy retains only in-frame clones and omits some. This table holds nearly 200,000 clones, roughly 88% found once. Material: PBMCs. These TCRs come from a woman aged 25 to 45 in good health and CMV-seropositive.

CDR3 residues: CASSLRTSGRSDTQYF. The CDR3 bases are TGTGCCAGCAGCCTCCGGACTAGCGGGAGGTCTGATACGCAGTATTTT. The chain couples TRBV5-6 to TRBJ2-3; 14 bases are shared with TRBD2. The length of the CDR3 is 16 residues. Germline CDR1 and CDR2: SGHDT and YYEEEE. The V and J ends lost 4 bases and 6 bases, in that order; junction bases with no gene match: 7.

This clone was counted only a few times. This chain connects TRBV19 to TRBJ2-5, with TRBD1 identical over 11 bases. Germline loops: CDR1 LNHDA, CDR2 SQIVND (reference sequence). The CDR3 is 15 amino acids. With V trimmed by 3 bases and J by 6 bases, 6 bases remained unmatched. The CDR3, as DNA: TGTGCCAGTAGTATTGGGACAGGGGGTGGGCAGACCCAGTACTTC. It translates to CASSIGTGGGQTQYF.

The chain links TRBV28 to TRBJ2-1, with 8 bases matching TRBD1. Germline CDR1 reads MDHEN; CDR2 reads SYDVKM. V trimming: 9 bases; J trimming: 6 bases; junction bases outside the gene matches: 10. CDR3 size: 14 residues. CDR3 protein: CASYPGGAVNEQFF. Written as DNA, the CDR3 is TGTGCCAGTTATCCAGGGGGCGCAGTCAATGAGCAGTTCTTC. The full variable domain, completed using reference TRBV28 and TRBJ2-1, is DVKVTQSSRYLVKRTGEKVFLECVQDMDHENMFWYRQDPGLGLRLIYFSYDVKMKEKGDIPEGYSVSREKKERFSLILESASTNQTSMYLCASYPGGAVNEQFFGPGTRLTVL.

This clone was detected only once. This chain connects TRBV10-3 to TRBJ1-2, with 8 bases aligning to TRBD1. V lost 2 bases to trimming and J lost 7 bases; unmatched junction nucleotides: 12. Germline-derived CDR1 and CDR2 are ENHRY and SYGVKD. The CDR3 has 16 amino acids. As DNA, the CDR3 is TGTGCCATCAGTGAGGCGACAGGGGATTTAATCCGTGGCTACACCTTC. This gives the protein CAISEATGDLIRGYTF.

The sample holds one count of this clone. V is TRBV5-1 and J is TRBJ2-1; 10 nucleotides line up with TRBD2. This CDR3 region has 15 residues. Germline assignment: CDR1 SGHRS and CDR2 YFSETQ. V trimming: 5 bases; J trimming: 6 bases; junction bases outside the gene matches: 8. In DNA, the CDR3 is TGCGCCAGCAGGGTTCTAGCGGGGGAGTCCAATGAGCAGTTCTTC. Protein: CASRVLAGESNEQFF.

The genes are TRBV9 and TRBJ1-1; tentatively, D is TRBD1 (5 bases). CDR1 and CDR2 (germline): SGDLS, YYNGEE. CDR3 length: 16 amino acids. V lost 0 bases and J 0 bases, leaving 12 bases between the germline ends. CDR3 coding DNA: TGTGCCAGCAGCGTAGTCATGGGGCGGCTGAACACTGAAGCTTTCTTT. This gives the protein CASSVVMGRLNTEAFF. The complete variable domain, with remaining parts taken from reference TRBV9 and TRBJ1-1, reads DSGVTQTPKHLITATGQRVTLRCSPRSGDLSVYWYQQSLDQGLQFLIQYYNGEERAKGNILERFSAQQFPDLHSELNLSSLELGDSALYFCASSVVMGRLNTEAFFGQGTRLTVV.

The chain recombines TRBV5-4 with TRBJ2-5, with TRBD1 matching 9 bases. Germline V gene sequence: CDR1 SGHNT, CDR2 YYREEE (reference sequence). With 4 bases clipped from V and 2 bases from J, the junction kept 6 bases outside the gene matches. This CDR3 has 15 amino acids. CDR3 DNA sequence: TGTGCCAGCAGCGGGGGGGGACAGGGACAAGAGACCCAGTACTTC. Residues: CASSGGGQGQETQYF.

This chain uses TRBV19 with TRBJ1-2, with a weak D call TRBD1 (5 bases). The CDR3 consists of 12 residues. Trimming took 7 bases from V and 5 from J, leaving 11 bases between them. Germline V gives CDR1 LNHDA, CDR2 SQIVND (reference sequence). The CDR3 bases are TGTGCCAGTACACGTACAGGTTATGGCTACACCTTC. It translates to CASTRTGYGYTF. The full variable domain, in which reference TRBV19 and TRBJ1-2 provide the parts outside the CDR3, is DGGITQSPKYLFRKEGQNVTLSCEQNLNHDAMYWYRQDPGQGLRLIYYSQIVNDFQKGDIAEGYSVSREKKESFPLTVTSAQKNPTAFYLCASTRTGYGYTFGSGTRLTVV.

This sequence joins TRBV5-4 and TRBJ2-1, with D perhaps TRBD1 (5 bases). The CDR3 length is 15 residues. In germline, CDR1 is SGHNT, CDR2 YYREEE (reference sequence). The ends were cut back, 4 bases at V and 0 bases at J, with 11 bases in the middle. The chain's CDR3 is CASSPTVSSYNEQFF. The DNA for the CDR3 is TGTGCCAGCAGCCCGACAGTCAGCTCCTACAATGAGCAGTTCTTC.

The rearrangement uses TRBV29-1 and TRBJ2-2, with D unclear. The germline gives CDR1 SQVTM, CDR2 ANQGSEA. The V and J ends lost 6 bases and 0 bases respectively, with 14 bases between them. This CDR3 region has 15 residues. CDR3 coding DNA: TGCAGCGTCTCGGGTGGCGTCGCGAACACCGGGGAGCTGTTTTTT. Its protein is CSVSGGVANTGELFF.

The V call is TRBV20-1, the J call TRBJ2-7; maybe TRBD2 (5 bases). Germline CDR1 and CDR2: DFQATT and SNEGSKA (reference sequence). The CDR3 has 11 residues. The V and J ends lost 7 bases and 2 bases respectively, with 9 bases between them. CDR3 protein: CSVEATYEQYF. CDR3 DNA: TGCAGTGTGGAGGCAACCTACGAGCAGTACTTC.

This chain joins TRBV27 and TRBJ1-5, with D uncertain. CDR1 and CDR2 (germline): MNHEY, SMNVEV (reference sequence). This CDR3 has 17 residues. Deletions cut 2 bases from V and 0 bases from J, with 14 bases between. The CDR3 DNA is TGTGCCAGCAGTTTAAAACCACGAACTAATAGCAATCAGCCCCAGCATTTT. Translating gives CASSLKPRTNSNQPQHF.

The rearrangement links TRBV7-9 to TRBJ2-2, with TRBD1 identical over 8 bases. The V gene's germline CDR1 is SEHNR and CDR2 FQNEAQ (reference sequence). This CDR3 spans 13 amino acids. The V and J ends lost 11 bases and 0 bases, in that order; junction bases with no gene match: 2. CDR3: CAEDRANTGELFF. The CDR3 DNA reads as TGTGCCGAGGACAGGGCGAACACCGGGGAGCTGTTTTTT.

This clone has just one count. This rearrangement joins TRBV6-5 to TRBJ1-2, with D perhaps matching TRBD1 (5 bases). The CDR3 runs to 14 residues. Deletions cut 0 bases from V and 8 bases from J, with 13 bases between. Germline-derived CDR1 and CDR2 are MNHEY and SVGAGI. The CDR3 protein is CASSYSARAGGYTF. The CDR3 bases are TGTGCCAGCAGTTACTCAGCCAGGGCGGGGGGCTACACCTTC.

J is TRBJ2-7 and V is TRBV28; 9 bases match TRBD1. The CDR3 has 15 residues. The V gene end was trimmed by 3 bases and the J gene end by 7 bases; junction bases not matched to a gene: 10. Germline V CDR1 and CDR2: MDHEN, SYDVKM. As DNA, the CDR3 is TGTGCCAGCAGTTTCGAGGACAGGGGTTTCTCGGAGCAGTACTTC. Residues: CASSFEDRGFSEQYF.

The chain links TRBV5-1 to TRBJ2-7, with TRBD2 matching over 7 bases. The CDR3 contains 14 residues. CDR1 is SGHRS, CDR2 YFSETQ, per germline. Trimming cost V 4 bases and J 0 bases; bases outside gene matches: 4. CDR3 sequence (DNA): TGCGCCAGCAGCGCCAGCGGGACCTCCTACGAGCAGTACTTC. Translation: CASSASGTSYEQYF.

The genes are TRBV11-2 and TRBJ2-5; D call uncertain. V shed 6 bases and J shed 4 bases, with 12 bases lying between them. The CDR3 is 13 amino acids. Germline CDR1 and CDR2: SGHAT and FQNNGV. The CDR3 loop is CASSLGLGETQYF. Here the CDR3 DNA reads TGTGCCAGCAGTCTAGGCTTAGGAGAGACCCAGTACTTC.

The genes are TRBV29-1 and TRBJ2-7; D may be TRBD2 (6 bases). Germline CDR1 reads SQVTM; CDR2 reads ANQGSEA. Between the trimmed V and J ends, which lost 2 bases and 0 bases, there was a span of 11 bases. The CDR3 is 14 residues long. The CDR3 protein is CSVELGGISYEQYF. CDR3 DNA: TGCAGCGTTGAATTGGGCGGGATCTCCTACGAGCAGTACTTC.

This clone appeared a few times. The CDR3 DNA reads as TGTGCCAGCAGCTTAGAAGGTCCAGGGGTCGGGGAGCTGTTTTTT. It specifies CASSLEGPGVGELFF. The genes are TRBV7-2 and TRBJ2-2; tentatively, D is TRBD1 (6 bases). Trimming cost V 1 base and J 7 bases, with 13 bases left between them. CDR1 is SGHTA, CDR2 FQGNSA, per germline. CDR3 size: 15 residues.

The chain recombines TRBV18 with TRBJ1-2; D not certain. CDR3 size: 14 residues. Germline values: CDR1 KGHSH, CDR2 LQKENI. V lost 3 bases, J lost 4 bases, and 12 bases lay in between. This CDR3 reads CASSPNQTPYGYTF. In DNA form, the CDR3 reads TGTGCCAGCTCACCTAACCAGACTCCCTATGGCTACACCTTC.

V gene TRBV29-1 combines with J gene TRBJ1-3; 8 positions match TRBD1. In germline, CDR1 is SQVTM, CDR2 ANQGSEA. With V trimmed by 3 bases and J by 11 bases, 3 bases remained unmatched. CDR3 size: 11 residues. CDR3 protein: CSVEMGQAIYF. For the CDR3, the DNA is TGCAGCGTTGAGATGGGACAGGCCATATATTTT.

The V and J genes are TRBV6-5 and TRBJ2-3; 8 bases match TRBD1. Germline-derived CDR1 and CDR2 are MNHEY and SVGAGI. CDR3 length: 12 residues. The junction had 9 bases not matched to a gene; V was cut back by 5 bases and J by 14 bases. CDR3 DNA: TGTGCCAGCAGTAGGACAGGGTTCGGAGGGTATTTT. It codes for CASSRTGFGGYF.

This clone was recorded a few times. The chain combines TRBV30 with TRBJ1-4, with TRBD1 matching over 7 bases. V was pared by 1 base and J by 2 bases, with 4 bases of the junction left unmatched. CDR1 and CDR2 from the germline V gene are GTSNPN and SVGIG (reference sequence). The CDR3 consists of 15 residues. CDR3 amino acids: CAWSALTGTNEKLFF. The CDR3 bases are TGTGCCTGGAGTGCCCTGACAGGGACTAATGAAAAACTGTTTTTT.

The rearrangement uses TRBV2 and TRBJ1-2; 9 bases fit TRBD1. CDR1 is SNHLY and CDR2 is FYNNEI in the germline V gene. This CDR3 has 16 amino acids. Trimming cost V 3 bases and J 8 bases; bases outside gene matches: 13. The CDR3 loop is CASSEGTGLLTRGYTF. The CDR3 DNA follows: TGTGCCAGCAGTGAGGGGACAGGGTTATTGACGAGAGGCTACACCTTC.

The CDR3 sequence is CASIYAAGTNEKLFF. CDR3 in DNA: TGTGCCAGTATCTATGCGGCCGGAACTAATGAAAAACTGTTTTTT. This chain links TRBV19 with TRBJ1-4; D uncertain. Trimming removed 7 bases at V and 1 base at J, with 13 bases between. Germline values: CDR1 LNHDA, CDR2 SQIVND (reference sequence). The CDR3 sequence is 15 residues long.